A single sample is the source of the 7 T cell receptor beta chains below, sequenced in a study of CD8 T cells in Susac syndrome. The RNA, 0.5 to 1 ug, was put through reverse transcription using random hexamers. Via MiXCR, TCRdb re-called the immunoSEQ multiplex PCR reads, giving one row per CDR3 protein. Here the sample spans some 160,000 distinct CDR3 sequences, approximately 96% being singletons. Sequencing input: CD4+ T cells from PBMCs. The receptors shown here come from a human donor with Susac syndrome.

The CDR3: CSAPKLGGSYNSPLHF. CDR3 coding DNA: TGCAGTGCTCCGAAGTTGGGGGGGTCCTATAATTCACCCCTCCACTTT. V is TRBV20-1 and J is TRBJ1-6; D possibly corresponds to TRBD1 (5 bases). CDR3 length: 16 amino acids. V lost 5 bases to trimming and J lost 1 base, with 15 bases between them. Germline values: CDR1 DFQATT, CDR2 SNEGSKA (reference sequence).

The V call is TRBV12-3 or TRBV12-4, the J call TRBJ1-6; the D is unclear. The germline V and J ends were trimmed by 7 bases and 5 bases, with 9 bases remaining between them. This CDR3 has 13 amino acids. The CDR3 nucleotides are TGTGCCAGCACCGGAAGTAATAATTCACCCCTCCACTTT. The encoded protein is CASTGSNNSPLHF.

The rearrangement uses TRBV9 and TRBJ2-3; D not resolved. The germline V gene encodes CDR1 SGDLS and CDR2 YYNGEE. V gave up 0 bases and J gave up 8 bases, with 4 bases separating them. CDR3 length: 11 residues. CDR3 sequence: CASSVEGTQYF. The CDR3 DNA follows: TGTGCCAGCAGCGTAGAGGGTACGCAGTATTTT.

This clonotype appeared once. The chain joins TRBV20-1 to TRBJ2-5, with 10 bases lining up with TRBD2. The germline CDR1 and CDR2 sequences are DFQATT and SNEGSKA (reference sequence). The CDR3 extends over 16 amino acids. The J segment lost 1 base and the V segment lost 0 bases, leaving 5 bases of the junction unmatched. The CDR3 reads CSARDLGLASQETQYF. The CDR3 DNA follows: TGCAGTGCTAGAGACCTGGGACTAGCGAGCCAAGAGACCCAGTACTTC.

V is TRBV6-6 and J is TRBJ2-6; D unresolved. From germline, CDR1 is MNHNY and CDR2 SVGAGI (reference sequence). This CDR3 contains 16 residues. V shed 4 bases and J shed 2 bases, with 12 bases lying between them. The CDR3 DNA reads TGTGCCAGCAGTTCCGGACGGTCCCCTGGGGCCAACGTCCTGACTTTC. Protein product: CASSSGRSPGANVLTF.

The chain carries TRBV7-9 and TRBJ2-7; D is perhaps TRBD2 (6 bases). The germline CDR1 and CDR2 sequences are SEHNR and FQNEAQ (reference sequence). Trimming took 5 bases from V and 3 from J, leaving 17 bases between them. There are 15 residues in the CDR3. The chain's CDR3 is CASSITDGGDYEQYF. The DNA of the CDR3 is TGTGCCAGCAGCATCACCGACGGGGGTGACTACGAGCAGTACTTC.

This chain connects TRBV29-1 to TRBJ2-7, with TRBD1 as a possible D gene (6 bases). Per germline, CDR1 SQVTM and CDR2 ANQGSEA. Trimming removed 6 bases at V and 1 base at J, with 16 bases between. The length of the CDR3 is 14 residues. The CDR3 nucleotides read TGCAGCGTCGCCAGGGGATTGGGGTCCTACGAGCAGTACTTC. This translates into CSVARGLGSYEQYF.